This T cell receptor (beta chain) emerged from a study of cytomegalovirus exposure and HLA in healthy donors. Study observations and caveats: TCR beta sequences reportedly predicted most subjects' HLA-A and HLA-B alleles accurately. It was in a later analysis that TCR association rates were seen to vary by HLA locus, highest for DRB1 and lowest for HLA-C.

Germline V gene sequence: CDR1 SEHNR, CDR2 FQNEAQ (reference sequence). Germline trimming cut 6 bases from V and 2 bases from J; bases unmatched to any gene: 5. The CDR3 has 14 amino acids. Notes on this clone: Its antigen is undetermined.

Both 60 Vbeta primers and 13 Jbeta primers went into the PCR. TCRdb's table, derived via immunoSEQ multiplex PCR, lists solely in-frame clones and lacks some. In the table there are tens of thousands of clones, about 60% of which are singletons. V and J are TRBV7-9 and TRBJ1-2, with TRBD1 matching over 8 bases. What was sequenced was PBMCs. The source is a woman between 50 and 59 years old in good health and CMV-seronegative. The CDR3 region is CASRGTGSNYGYTF. CDR3 DNA sequence: TGTGCCAGCAGGGGGACAGGCTCGAACTATGGCTACACCTTC.